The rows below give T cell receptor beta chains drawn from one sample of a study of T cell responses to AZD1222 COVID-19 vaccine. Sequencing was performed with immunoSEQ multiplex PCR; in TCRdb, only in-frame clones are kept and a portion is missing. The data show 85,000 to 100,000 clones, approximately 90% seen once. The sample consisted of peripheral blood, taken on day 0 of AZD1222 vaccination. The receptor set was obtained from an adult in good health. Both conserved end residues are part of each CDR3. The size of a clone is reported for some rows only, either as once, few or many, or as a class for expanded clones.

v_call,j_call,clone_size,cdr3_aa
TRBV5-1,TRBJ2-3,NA,CASSGIAGSDTQYF
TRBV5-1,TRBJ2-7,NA,CASSFGTGGDEQYF
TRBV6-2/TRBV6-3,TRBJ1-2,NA,CASSYTQTSGTHGYTF
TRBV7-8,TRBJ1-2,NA,CASSPHSGTAYGYTF
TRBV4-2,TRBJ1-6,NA,CASSQVGTENSPLHF
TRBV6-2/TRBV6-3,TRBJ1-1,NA,CASSYSRGALNTEAFF
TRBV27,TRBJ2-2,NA,CASTLSRGLLRTGELFF
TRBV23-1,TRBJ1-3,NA,CASSLARRSGNTIYF
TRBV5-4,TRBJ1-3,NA,CASSLAGPGSGNTIYF
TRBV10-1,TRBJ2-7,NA,CATPPREQYF
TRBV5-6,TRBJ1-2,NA,CASRDRGRYGYTF
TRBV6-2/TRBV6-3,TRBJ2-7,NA,CASSYSGGTGYLDYEQYF
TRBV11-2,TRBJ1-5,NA,CASSPGAGQPQHF
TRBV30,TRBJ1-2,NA,CAWTSTGDGYTF
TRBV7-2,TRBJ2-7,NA,CASSHHQTSTGEQYF
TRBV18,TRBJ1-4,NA,CASSPSRTDEKLFF
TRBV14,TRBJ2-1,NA,CASSLYSGPLSNEQFF
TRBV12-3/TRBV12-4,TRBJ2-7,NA,CASRGDIRSRKYF
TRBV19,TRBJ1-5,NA,CASSRQGQGGQPQHF
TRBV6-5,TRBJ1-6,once,CAITRDRDSPLHF
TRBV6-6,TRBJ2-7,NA,CASSYGTLSGHEQYF
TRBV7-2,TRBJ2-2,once,CASSPPTGRTGELFF
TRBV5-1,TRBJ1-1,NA,CASSFQGIDTEAFF
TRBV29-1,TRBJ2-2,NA,CSVLGANRELFF
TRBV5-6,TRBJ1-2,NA,CASSVYRGKNYGYTF
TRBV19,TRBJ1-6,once,CASSPDPGQRLSPLHF
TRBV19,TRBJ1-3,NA,CASSSRARRNTIYF
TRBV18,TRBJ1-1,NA,CASSPPTGMAEAFF
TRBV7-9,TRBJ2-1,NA,CASSSPGGVYNEQFF
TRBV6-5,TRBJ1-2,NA,CASSYTALLANYGYTF
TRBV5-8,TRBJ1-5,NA,CASSLQGLSNQPQHF
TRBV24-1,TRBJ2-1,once,CATSDPGRLNNEQFF
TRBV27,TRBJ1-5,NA,CASSSQQGLLRPQHF
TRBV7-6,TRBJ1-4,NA,CASSLGWKGLRVEKLFF
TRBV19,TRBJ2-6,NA,CASQQGTGANVLTF
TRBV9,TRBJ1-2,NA,CASSPGDRGNYGYTF
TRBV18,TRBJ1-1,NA,CASSPRWKGATGTEAFF